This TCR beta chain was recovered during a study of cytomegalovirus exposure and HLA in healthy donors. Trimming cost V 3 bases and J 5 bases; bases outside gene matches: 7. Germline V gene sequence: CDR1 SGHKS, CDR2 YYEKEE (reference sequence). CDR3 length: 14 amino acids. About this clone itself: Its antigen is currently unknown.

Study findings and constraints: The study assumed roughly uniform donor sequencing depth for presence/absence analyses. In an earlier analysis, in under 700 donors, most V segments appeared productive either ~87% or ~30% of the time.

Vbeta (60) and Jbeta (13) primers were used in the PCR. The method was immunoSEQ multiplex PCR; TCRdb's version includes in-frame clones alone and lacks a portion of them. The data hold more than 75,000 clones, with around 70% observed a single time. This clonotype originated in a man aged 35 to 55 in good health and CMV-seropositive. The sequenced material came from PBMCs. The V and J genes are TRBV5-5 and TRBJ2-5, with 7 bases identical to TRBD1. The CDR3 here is CASSSMTGSETQYF. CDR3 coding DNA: TGTGCCAGCAGCTCGATGACAGGGTCGGAGACCCAGTACTTC.